The following is a TCR beta chain sequence with its context. The germline V gene has CDR1 SNHLY and CDR2 FYNNEI. The CDR3 covers 13 residues. Deletions cut 8 bases from V and 8 bases from J, with 16 bases between. Participating donors were healthy, HIV-negative adults free of recent acute infections or vaccinations. This sample was included in a study of shared clonotypes between healthy human individuals. The table came from immunoSEQ multiplex PCR; TCRdb's copy has only in-frame clones and leaves some out. Of under 1,100,000 clones listed, roughly 80% are singletons. The sequence came from a young man in good health. The rearrangement joins TRBV2 to TRBJ2-1; D may be TRBD2 (6 bases). The sequencing input was memory CD4+ T cells sorted from blood. Subset defined: CD45RA-negative fraction. CDR3 amino acids: CASRKDYYDEQFF. The CDR3 DNA is TGTGCCAGCCGAAAGGACTATTATGATGAGCAGTTCTTC.